This TCR beta chain came from a study of cytomegalovirus exposure and HLA in healthy donors. This clone was detected a few times. Vbeta (60) and Jbeta (13) primers were used in the PCR. Profiled with immunoSEQ multiplex PCR; TCRdb holds only in-frame clones, not every one. The data show some 140,000 clones, with roughly 70% seen just once and approximately 2.3% held by the top ten. Per the germline V gene, CDR1 is SGHDT and CDR2 is YYEEEE. V dropped 1 base and J dropped 7; count of bases not matched to a gene: 6. This CDR3 has 14 amino acids. This clonotype was obtained from a man younger than 40 in good health and CMV-seronegative. The sequencing sample was made of PBMCs. This chain uses TRBV5-6 with TRBJ1-1, with TRBD1 matching over 8 bases. The CDR3 region is CASSLRAGTGEAFF. The CDR3 DNA sequence: TGTGCCAGCAGCTTGCGAGCCGGGACAGGTGAAGCTTTCTTT. The variable domain in full, with the rest retrieved from reference TRBV5-6 and TRBJ1-1, is DAGVTQSPTHLIKTRGQQVTLRCSPKSGHDTVSWYQQALGQGPQFIFQYYEEEERQRGNFPDRFSGHQFPNYSSELNVNALLLGDSALYLCASSLRAGTGEAFFGQGTRLTVV.